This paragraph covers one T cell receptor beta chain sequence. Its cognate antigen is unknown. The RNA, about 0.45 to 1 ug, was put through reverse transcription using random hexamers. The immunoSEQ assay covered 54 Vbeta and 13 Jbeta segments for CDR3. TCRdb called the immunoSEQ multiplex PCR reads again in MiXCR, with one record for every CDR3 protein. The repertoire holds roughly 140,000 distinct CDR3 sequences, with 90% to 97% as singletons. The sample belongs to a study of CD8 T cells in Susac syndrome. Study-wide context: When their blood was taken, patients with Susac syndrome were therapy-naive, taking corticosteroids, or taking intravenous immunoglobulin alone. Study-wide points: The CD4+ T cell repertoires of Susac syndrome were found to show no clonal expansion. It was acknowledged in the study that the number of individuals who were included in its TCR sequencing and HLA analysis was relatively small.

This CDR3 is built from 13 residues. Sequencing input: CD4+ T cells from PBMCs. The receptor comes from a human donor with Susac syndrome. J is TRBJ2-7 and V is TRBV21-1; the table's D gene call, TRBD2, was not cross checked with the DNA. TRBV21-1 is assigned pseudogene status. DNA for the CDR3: TGTGCCAGCAGCAAAGAGGGAGGGGGTGAGCAGTACTTC. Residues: CASSKEGGGEQYF.